This TCR beta chain was documented in a study of early stage breast cancer tumors. Study details: ER+/PR+/HER2- status applied to about 75% of the 16 invasive breast tumors. Average read coverage per sample was 7.5 to 10-fold. Overall study results and limits: Most shared enriched TCRB sequences were commonly generated ones. Unsorted bulk genomic DNA sequencing lacked pairing and functional marker data.

CDR1 and CDR2 (germline): LNHDA, SQIVND (reference sequence). This CDR3 spans 13 amino acids. V lost 1 base to trimming and J lost 5 bases, with 6 bases between them. Clones were read by immunoSEQ multiplex PCR, and TCRdb kept only the in-frame ones, dropping some. The table lists about 1,500 clones, around 73% of them singletons. On this clone: Its antigen is as yet unknown. Other DNA sequences in this sample translate to the same CDR3.

Input material: normal breast tissue next to the tumor. This TCR was recovered from a person aged 45 to 59 with breast cancer. This sequence joins TRBV19 and TRBJ2-1; D gene unclear. The CDR3 sequence is CASSIGANNEQFF. The CDR3 coding sequence is TGTGCCAGTAGTATAGGGGCCAACAATGAGCAGTTCTTC.